This record looks at one T cell receptor beta chain sequence and its context. Antigen: not known. The CDR3 contains 16 residues. With V trimmed by 2 bases and J by 4 bases, 4 bases remained unmatched. CDR1 is SGHRS, CDR2 YFSETQ, per germline. The assay was immunoSEQ multiplex PCR, and TCRdb's table has in-frame clones only and misses some. The profile shows almost 6,000 clones, 60% to 80% of them singletons. The data were taken from a study of CD8 T cell repertoires and HIV-1 epitope variants. About the research overall: T cells were stimulated with Twenty-five Gag and Nef peptides separately. Findings and caveats of the study: The assay identified only TCR beta chains of antigen-proliferating T cells. Most of the nine antigen-specific clonotypes appeared cross-reactive to autologous or escape variants.

The J gene is TRBJ2-2, the V gene TRBV5-1; 11 positions agree with TRBD2. What was sequenced was cultured CD8+ T cells derived from PBMCs. The sequence came from a male donor with HIV. The CDR3 bases are TGCGCCAGCAGCTTAATAGCGGGAGGGTCCACCGGGGAGCTGTTTTTT. Encoded protein: CASSLIAGGSTGELFF.